This paragraph reports one TCR beta chain. Its antigen is as yet unknown. These data belong to a study of cytomegalovirus exposure and HLA in healthy donors. Notes on the study in general: An analysis was carried out later, and it reportedly showed fewer N-insertions in an Asian-associated ancestry cluster than the roughly 700-donor mean. In a later analysis, compared with equally common non-associated chains, HLA-associated beta chains were more expanded.

PCR was performed using 60 Vbeta and 13 Jbeta primers. Here immunoSEQ multiplex PCR was the method, and the copy in TCRdb shows in-frame clones only, minus some. The repertoire holds about 90,000 clones, with roughly 60% as singletons. The CDR3 has 15 amino acids. Germline V gene sequence: CDR1 MGHDK, CDR2 SYGVNS. The germline V and J ends were trimmed by 10 bases and 2 bases, with 17 bases remaining between them. The source is a woman in her 50s in good health and CMV-seropositive. The genes are TRBV25-1 and TRBJ2-2, with D tentatively TRBD2 (6 bases). Material: PBMCs. The CDR3 here is CATHDGTLNTGELFF. CDR3 bases: TGTGCCACACATGACGGGACTCTAAACACCGGGGAGCTGTTTTTT.